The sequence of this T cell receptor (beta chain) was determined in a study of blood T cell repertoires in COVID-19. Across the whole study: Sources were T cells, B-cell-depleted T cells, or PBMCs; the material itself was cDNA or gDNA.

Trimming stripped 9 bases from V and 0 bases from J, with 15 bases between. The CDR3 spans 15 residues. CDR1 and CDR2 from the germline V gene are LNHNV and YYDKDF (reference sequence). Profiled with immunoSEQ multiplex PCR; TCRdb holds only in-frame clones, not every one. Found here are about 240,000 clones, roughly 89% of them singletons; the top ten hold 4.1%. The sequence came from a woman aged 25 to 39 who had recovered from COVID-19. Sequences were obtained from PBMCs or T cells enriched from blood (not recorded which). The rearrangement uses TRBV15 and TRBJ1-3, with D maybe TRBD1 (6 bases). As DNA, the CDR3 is TGTGCCACGACCGACAGGTCGAGCTCTGGAAACACCATATATTTT. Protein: CATTDRSSSGNTIYF.